Here is one TCR beta chain with its context. The antigen is not known. Data came from immunoSEQ multiplex PCR; TCRdb stores just in-frame clones and leaves some out. Of 3,600 or so clones listed, 85% to 95% are singletons. The sample comes from a study of T cells and Merkel cell carcinoma outcomes. The CDR3 spans 14 residues. Germline CDR1 reads SGHVS; CDR2 reads FQNEAQ. V was cut by 3 bases and J by 10 bases, with 18 bases left in between. Whole-study results and caveats: Merkel cell carcinoma outcomes were reportedly predicted by repertoire and T-cell density.

This receptor was taken from a human donor with Merkel cell carcinoma. The source material was tumor tissue from Merkel cell carcinoma. The V gene is TRBV7-8, the J gene TRBJ1-1, with D maybe TRBD1 (6 bases). The CDR3: CASSLRAGGGGAFF. CDR3 sequence (DNA): TGTGCCAGCAGCTTGAGAGCTGGGGGAGGGGGAGCTTTCTTT.